This TCR beta chain was sequenced in a study of T cell responses to AZD1222 COVID-19 vaccine. Study results and limitations: Just 6 or 7 people given AZD1222 tested seropositive at baseline. Dominant at 160-218 and 743-854, vaccine-associated CD4 TCRs also spanned spike. White British people made up most donors, females outnumbered males, and clonal diversity was possibly underestimated.

Notes on this clone: Its antigen is unknown.

Germline V gene lookup returns CDR1 SGHAT and CDR2 FQNNGV. This CDR3 comprises 16 residues. The ends lost 1 base at V and 2 bases at J; junction bases unmatched: 3. Some clones are missing from TCRdb's copy, which holds only in-frame ones; the method was immunoSEQ multiplex PCR. The sample shows around 150,000 clones, 80% to 95% of them seen only once. The chain employs TRBV11-2 and TRBJ2-5; 11 bases align to TRBD2. Sequenced here: peripheral blood, sampled on day 0 of AZD1222 vaccination. The TCR originated in an adult in good health. The chain's CDR3 is CASSLVRLAGQETQYF. The CDR3 DNA sequence: TGTGCCAGCAGCTTAGTACGACTAGCGGGGCAAGAGACCCAGTACTTC.